This entry concerns a single T cell receptor beta chain. These data belong to a study of cytomegalovirus exposure and HLA in healthy donors. PCR was performed using 60 Vbeta and 13 Jbeta primers. TCRdb's table, derived via immunoSEQ multiplex PCR, lists solely in-frame clones and lacks some. Here the sample spans tens of thousands of clones, about 80% being singletons. The receptor was isolated from a female donor in good health and CMV-seronegative. Sequenced input: PBMCs.

CDR3 residues: CASSYRSSGNTIYF. The CDR3 coding sequence is TGTGCCAGCAGTTATAGGAGCTCTGGAAACACCATATATTTT. The genes are TRBV6-6 and TRBJ1-3; D gene ambiguous. Germline CDR1 reads MNHNY; CDR2 reads SVGAGI (reference sequence). The length of the CDR3 is 14 residues. With 3 bases removed from V and 0 bases from J, the gap between germline ends came to 6 bases.